The T cell receptor beta chain described here comes from a study of T cell responses to AZD1222 COVID-19 vaccine. Profiled with immunoSEQ multiplex PCR; TCRdb holds only in-frame clones, not every one. The repertoire consists of 90,000 to 130,000 clones, with about 86% occurring once and the leading ten covering 9.4%. The input for sequencing was peripheral blood, taken on day 0 of AZD1222 vaccination. This receptor was taken from an adult in good health.

The CDR3 sequence is CASSPNSPATGAGNTIYF. CDR3 DNA: TGTGCCAGCTCACCAAATTCTCCCGCGACAGGGGCTGGAAACACCATATATTTT. This chain links TRBV18 with TRBJ1-3, with 8 bases identical to TRBD1. The trim removed 2 bases at V and 2 bases at J, leaving 11 bases unmatched. CDR1 and CDR2 from the germline V gene are KGHSH and LQKENI. The CDR3 spans 18 residues.